The present T cell receptor beta chain was sequenced within a study of CD8 T cells in ankylosing spondylitis (dated 2017 in TCRdb). Concerning the study at large: To find TCR variants linked to disease, the study profiled T cell receptor beta repertoires in ankylosing spondylitis patients and healthy donors. The whole study cohort included over 85 healthy donors and 25 ankylosing spondylitis patients. Samples of peripheral blood were taken, and for ankylosing spondylitis patients, synovial fluid was collected as well. The study at large found these results: The disease-linked clones showed a CD8+ phenotype and occurred at relatively low frequencies in peripheral blood. Blood from ankylosing spondylitis patients appeared to be characterized by a TCR beta motif composed of 7 to 9 highly homologous amino acid variants. Some TCR beta motif variants had previously been reported in synovial fluid and blood of reactive arthritis patients, which suggested common disease-initiation mechanisms. Significant enrichment of the disease-linked clones was reported in matched synovial fluid samples from ankylosing spondylitis patients.

This clonotype was seen only a few times. The antigen it binds to is not known. One base away there is no much larger clone; base qualities are not given. The instrument was an Illumina HiSeq 2500. TCR beta libraries were prepared by quantitative 5'-RACE with molecular barcodes. Per the authors' processing: A new computational method, built on a probabilistic model of VDJ rearrangement, was used to identify disease-linked TCR variants. The raw public reads went through TCRdb reprocessing: fastp at Q25, MiXCR clone calling, in-frame beta chains kept. CDR3 protein sequences are deduplicated, and each keeps its most common genes and DNA. Here the V and J calls rest on TCRdb's processing, not on the authors' analysis. In this sample the table shows about 90,000 distinct CDR3 sequences, approximately 30% of which occur a single time. Roughly three fifths of the sample comes from the top ten. Trimming accounts for 7 bases at V and 0 bases at J, while the number of junction bases matched to no gene is 6. Based on the germline V gene, the CDR1 and CDR2 sequences are MNHNS and SASEGT. Counted from cysteine to phenylalanine, this CDR3 has 15 amino acids. The read is trimmed to its CDR3 DNA, 45 bases read in frame from base 1.

The source is a male donor with ankylosing spondylitis or in good health (not recorded which). Specimen: blood, either unsorted or a sorted T cell fraction (not recorded which). Recombination connected TRBV6-1 to TRBJ1-5; the junction holds 7 bases that match TRBD1. DNA sequence: TGTGCCAGCATATTCACAGGGGATAGCAATCAGCCCCAGCATTTT. It translates as CASIFTGDSNQPQHF.